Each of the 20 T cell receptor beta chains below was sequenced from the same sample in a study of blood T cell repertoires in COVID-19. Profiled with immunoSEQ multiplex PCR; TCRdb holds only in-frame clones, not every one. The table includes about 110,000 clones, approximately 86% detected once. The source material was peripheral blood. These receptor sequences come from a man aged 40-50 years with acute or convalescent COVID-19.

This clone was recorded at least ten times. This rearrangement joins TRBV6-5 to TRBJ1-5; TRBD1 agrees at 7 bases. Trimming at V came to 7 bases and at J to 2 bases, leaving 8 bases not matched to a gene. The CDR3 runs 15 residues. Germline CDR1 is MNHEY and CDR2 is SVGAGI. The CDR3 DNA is TGTGCCAGCAACCCGAACAGGGGAGGCAATCAGCCCCAGCATTTT. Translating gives CASNPNRGGNQPQHF.

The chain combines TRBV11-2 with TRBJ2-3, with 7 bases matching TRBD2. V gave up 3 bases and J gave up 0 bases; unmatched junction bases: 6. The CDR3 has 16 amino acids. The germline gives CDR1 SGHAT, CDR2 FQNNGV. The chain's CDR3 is CASSFPGGSSTDTQYF. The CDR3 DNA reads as TGTGCCAGCAGCTTTCCCGGGGGGAGTAGCACAGATACGCAGTATTTT.

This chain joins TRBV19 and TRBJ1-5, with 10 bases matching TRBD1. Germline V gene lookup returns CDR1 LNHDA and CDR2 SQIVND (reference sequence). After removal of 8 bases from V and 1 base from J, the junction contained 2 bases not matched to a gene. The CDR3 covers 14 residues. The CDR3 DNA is TGTGCCAGTGCGGACAGGGGGAGCAATCAGCCCCAGCATTTT. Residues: CASADRGSNQPQHF. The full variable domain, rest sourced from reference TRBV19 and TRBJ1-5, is DGGITQSPKYLFRKEGQNVTLSCEQNLNHDAMYWYRQDPGQGLRLIYYSQIVNDFQKGDIAEGYSVSREKKESFPLTVTSAQKNPTAFYLCASADRGSNQPQHFGDGTRLSIL.

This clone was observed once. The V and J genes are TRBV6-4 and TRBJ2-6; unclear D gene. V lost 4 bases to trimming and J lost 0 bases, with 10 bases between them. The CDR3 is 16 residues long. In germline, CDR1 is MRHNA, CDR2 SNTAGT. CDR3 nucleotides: TGTGCCAGCAGTGCGGAGCCGAGCTCTGGGGCCAACGTCCTGACTTTC. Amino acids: CASSAEPSSGANVLTF.

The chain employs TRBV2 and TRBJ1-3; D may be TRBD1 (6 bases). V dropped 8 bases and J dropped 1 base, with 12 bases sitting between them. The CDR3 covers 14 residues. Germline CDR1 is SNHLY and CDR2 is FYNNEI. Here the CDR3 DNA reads TGTGCCAGCGGGGGGGCCCGGTCTGGAAACACCATATATTTT. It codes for CASGGARSGNTIYF.

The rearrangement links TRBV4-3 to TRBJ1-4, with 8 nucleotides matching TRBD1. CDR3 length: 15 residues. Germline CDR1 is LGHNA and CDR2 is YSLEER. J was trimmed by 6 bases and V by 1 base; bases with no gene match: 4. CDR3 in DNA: TGCGCCAGCAGCCAAGGACAGGGGCGACATGAAAAACTGTTTTTT. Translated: CASSQGQGRHEKLFF.

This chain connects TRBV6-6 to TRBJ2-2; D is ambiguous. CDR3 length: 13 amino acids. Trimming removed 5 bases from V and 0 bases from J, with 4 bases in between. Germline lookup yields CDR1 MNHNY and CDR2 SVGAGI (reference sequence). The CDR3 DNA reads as TGTGCCAGCAGTGGCTCGAACACCGGGGAGCTGTTTTTT. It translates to CASSGSNTGELFF.

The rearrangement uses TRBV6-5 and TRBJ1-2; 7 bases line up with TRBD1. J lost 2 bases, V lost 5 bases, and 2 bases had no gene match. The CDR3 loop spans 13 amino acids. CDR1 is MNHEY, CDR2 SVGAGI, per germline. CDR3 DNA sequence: TGTGCCAGCAGTACAGGGGCCAACTATGGCTACACCTTC. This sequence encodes CASSTGANYGYTF.

In DNA, the CDR3 is TGTGCCAGCAGTCGGTCCGGACTAGCGGGGATCAGCAATGAGCAGTTCTTC. It translates to CASSRSGLAGISNEQFF. V usage is TRBV6-6 and J usage is TRBJ2-1, with 12 bases identical to TRBD2. Trimming took 5 bases from V and 6 from J; bases not matched to a gene: 11. CDR3 size: 17 residues. The V gene's germline CDR1 is MNHNY and CDR2 SVGAGI (reference sequence).

The CDR3 DNA is TGTGCCAGCTCACTCGCAGGCAGGGGGCCTCCTTCTCCGCCCCAGCATTTT. As protein: CASSLAGRGPPSPPQHF. This rearrangement joins TRBV18 to TRBJ1-5; TRBD1 agrees at 8 bases. CDR3 size: 17 residues. Germline V gives CDR1 KGHSH, CDR2 LQKENI. V shed 4 bases and J 9 bases; nucleotides not matched to a gene: 17.

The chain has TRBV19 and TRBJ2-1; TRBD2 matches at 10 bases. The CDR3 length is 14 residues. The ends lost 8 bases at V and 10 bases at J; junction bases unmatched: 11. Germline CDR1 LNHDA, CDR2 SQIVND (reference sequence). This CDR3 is CASSVAGGREEQFF. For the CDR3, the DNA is TGTGCCAGTTCCGTAGCGGGAGGAAGAGAGGAGCAGTTCTTC.

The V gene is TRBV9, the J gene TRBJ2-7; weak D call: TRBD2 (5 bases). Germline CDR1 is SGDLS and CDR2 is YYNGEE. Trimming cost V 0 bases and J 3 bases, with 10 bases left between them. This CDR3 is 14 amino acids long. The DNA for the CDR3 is TGTGCCAGCAGCGTAGGGGGAGAAATCTACGAGCAGTACTTC. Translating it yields CASSVGGEIYEQYF.

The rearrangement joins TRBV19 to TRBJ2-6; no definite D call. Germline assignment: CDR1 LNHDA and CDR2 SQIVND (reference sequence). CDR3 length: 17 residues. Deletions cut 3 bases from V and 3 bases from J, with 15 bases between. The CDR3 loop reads CASSITTTAVGANVLTF. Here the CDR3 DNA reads TGTGCCAGTAGTATCACAACCACTGCGGTTGGGGCCAACGTCCTGACTTTC. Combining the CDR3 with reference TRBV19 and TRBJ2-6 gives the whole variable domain DGGITQSPKYLFRKEGQNVTLSCEQNLNHDAMYWYRQDPGQGLRLIYYSQIVNDFQKGDIAEGYSVSREKKESFPLTVTSAQKNPTAFYLCASSITTTAVGANVLTFGAGSRLTVL.

DNA for the CDR3: TGTGCCAGCAGCCGTGACAGGGTAACGAATGAAGCTTTCTTT. Its translation is CASSRDRVTNEAFF. V gene TRBV11-2 combines with J gene TRBJ1-1; TRBD1 aligns across 7 bases. The trim removed 5 bases at V and 7 bases at J, leaving 10 bases unmatched. Germline V CDR1 and CDR2: SGHAT, FQNNGV. The CDR3 spans 14 residues.

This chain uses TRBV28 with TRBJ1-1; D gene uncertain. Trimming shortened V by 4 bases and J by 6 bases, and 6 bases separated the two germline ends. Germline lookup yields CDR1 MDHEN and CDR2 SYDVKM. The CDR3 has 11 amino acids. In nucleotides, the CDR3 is TGTGCCAGCAGTTCGGCGGCTGAAGCTTTCTTT. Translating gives CASSSAAEAFF.

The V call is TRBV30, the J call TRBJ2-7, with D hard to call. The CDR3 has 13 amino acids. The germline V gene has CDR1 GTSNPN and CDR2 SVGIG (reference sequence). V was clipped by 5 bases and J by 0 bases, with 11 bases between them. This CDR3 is CAWEQASSYEQYF. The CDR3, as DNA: TGTGCCTGGGAACAAGCGAGCTCCTACGAGCAGTACTTC.

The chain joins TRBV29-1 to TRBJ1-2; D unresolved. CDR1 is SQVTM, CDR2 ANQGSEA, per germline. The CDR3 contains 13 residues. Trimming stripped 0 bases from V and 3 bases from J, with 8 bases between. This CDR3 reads CSVEDSGDYGYTF. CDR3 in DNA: TGCAGCGTTGAAGATTCCGGGGACTATGGCTACACCTTC.

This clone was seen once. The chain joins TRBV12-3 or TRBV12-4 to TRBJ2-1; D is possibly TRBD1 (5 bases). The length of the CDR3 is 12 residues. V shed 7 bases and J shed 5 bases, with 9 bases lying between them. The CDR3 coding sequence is TGTGCCAGCAACCACAGGAACAATGAGCAGTTCTTC. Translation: CASNHRNNEQFF.

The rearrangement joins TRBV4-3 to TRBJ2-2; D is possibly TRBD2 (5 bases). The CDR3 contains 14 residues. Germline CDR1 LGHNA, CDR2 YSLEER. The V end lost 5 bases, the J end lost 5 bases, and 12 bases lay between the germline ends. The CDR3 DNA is TGCGCCAGCAGCTTAGCGTGGGGAACCGGGGAGCTGTTTTTT. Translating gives CASSLAWGTGELFF.

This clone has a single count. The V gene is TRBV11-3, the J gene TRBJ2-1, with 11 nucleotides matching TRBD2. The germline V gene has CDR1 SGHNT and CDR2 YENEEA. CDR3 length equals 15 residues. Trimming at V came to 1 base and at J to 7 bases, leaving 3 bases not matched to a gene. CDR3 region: CASSLAPSGRNEQFF. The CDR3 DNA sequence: TGTGCCAGCAGCTTAGCTCCTAGCGGGAGGAATGAGCAGTTCTTC.